Described below is a single TCR beta chain sequence and its context. J gave up 4 bases and V 6 bases, and 7 bases lay outside the gene matches. The CDR3 runs to 14 residues. CDR1 and CDR2 from the germline V gene are MNHEY and SVGAGI. This sample was included in a study of blood T cell repertoires in COVID-19. On the study more broadly: The study drew acute and convalescent COVID-19 samples from the United States, Italy and Spain.

Data came from immunoSEQ multiplex PCR; TCRdb stores just in-frame clones and leaves some out. The sample holds about 110,000 clones, roughly 88% seen once. The chain joins TRBV6-5 to TRBJ1-1; 8 bases match TRBD1. The sequence came from a human donor in a cohort sampled during active COVID-19. Sample: peripheral blood. Here the CDR3 reads CASRRTGKSTEAFF. As DNA, the CDR3 is TGTGCCAGCAGGAGGACAGGGAAAAGCACTGAAGCTTTCTTT.